A single sample is the source of the 19 T cell receptor beta chains below, sequenced in a study of cytomegalovirus exposure and HLA in healthy donors (dated by TCRdb to 2015 to 2018). Libraries were prepared through the immunoSEQ multiplex PCR assay. For the multiplex PCR, a mixture combining 60 forward primers for TCR Vbeta segments and 13 reverse primers for TCR Jbeta segments was used. TCRdb retrieved this table from immuneACCESS and kept in-frame rearrangements only. Not all clones are present; in checked studies, unresolved V genes account for under half, and no reason is known for the remainder. Recorded for this sample are approximately 100,000 clones; about 70% of them occurred a single time. Of the sample, approximately 2% falls within the top ten clones. The sequencing sample was made of PBMCs. These receptors originate from a human donor in good health.

The V gene is TRBV7-8, the J gene TRBJ2-2; 9 bases align to TRBD2. V shed 3 bases, J shed 0 bases, and the junction held 5 bases outside the gene matches. CDR3 length: 17 residues. Per germline, CDR1 SGHVS and CDR2 FQNEAQ. In DNA, the CDR3 is TGTGCCAGCAGCTTGCGGACTAGCGTATCGAACACCGGGGAGCTGTTTTTT. Translated: CASSLRTSVSNTGELFF.

The chain is built from TRBV28 and TRBJ1-1; D possibly corresponds to TRBD1 (6 bases). V was pared by 6 bases and J by 2 bases, with 16 bases between. The CDR3 loop spans 15 amino acids. CDR1 MDHEN and CDR2 SYDVKM come from the germline V gene. CDR3 sequence reads: CASSYTGTRNTEAFF. CDR3 nucleotide sequence: TGTGCCAGCAGCTATACCGGGACAAGAAACACTGAAGCTTTCTTT.

The gene calls are TRBV6-1 and TRBJ2-6; 10 positions match TRBD1. Losses at the gene ends were 0 bases for V and 3 bases for J; bases not matched to a gene: 5. Per the germline V gene, CDR1 is MNHNS and CDR2 is SASEGT. This CDR3 contains 18 residues. The DNA of the CDR3 is TGTGCCAGCAGTGAAGCCGGGACAGGGGTTAGTGGGGCCAACGTCCTGACTTTC. Translation: CASSEAGTGVSGANVLTF.

This sequence joins TRBV7-2 and TRBJ1-2, with unresolved D. The CDR3 loop spans 14 amino acids. CDR1 and CDR2 from the germline V gene are SGHTA and FQGNSA. Trimming pared 1 base from V and 4 bases from J, leaving 10 bases between. CDR3 region: CASSLGPVGYGYTF. The CDR3 bases are TGTGCCAGCAGCTTAGGCCCTGTCGGCTATGGCTACACCTTC. Complete variable domain (other parts from reference TRBV7-2 and TRBJ1-2): GAGVSQSPSNKVTEKGKDVELRCDPISGHTALYWYRQSLGQGLEFLIYFQGNSAPDKSGLPSDRFSAERTGGSVSTLTIQRTQQEDSAVYLCASSLGPVGYGYTFGSGTRLTVV.

V usage is TRBV28 and J usage is TRBJ2-5; TRBD2 aligns across 8 bases. The CDR3 totals 14 residues. Per germline, CDR1 MDHEN and CDR2 SYDVKM. V gave up 6 bases and J gave up 5 bases; unmatched junction bases: 8. The CDR3 bases are TGTGCCAGCAGAGTAGCGGGGTCGGTGGAGACCCAGTACTTC. Its protein product is CASRVAGSVETQYF.

This rearrangement joins TRBV7-2 to TRBJ2-7; D is undetermined. Germline V gene data show CDR1 as SGHTA and CDR2 as FQGNSA. Trimming removed 4 bases from V and 0 bases from J, with 13 bases in between. The CDR3 sequence is 15 residues long. For the CDR3, the DNA is TGTGCCAGCAGCTCCCACCCTATGAGCTCCTACGAGCAGTACTTC. This sequence encodes CASSSHPMSSYEQYF.

This chain connects TRBV7-8 to TRBJ2-3; 11 nucleotides match TRBD2. V dropped 1 base and J dropped 3; count of bases not matched to a gene: 3. CDR3 size: 16 residues. From germline, CDR1 is SGHVS and CDR2 FQNEAQ. Here the CDR3 DNA reads TGTGCCAGCAGCTTAGGACCTAGCGGGAGGACAGATACGCAGTATTTT. It codes for CASSLGPSGRTDTQYF.

This clone was counted only a few times. This chain joins TRBV30 and TRBJ1-1; D remains ambiguous. Germline values: CDR1 GTSNPN, CDR2 SVGIG (reference sequence). V lost 4 bases to trimming and J lost 3 bases, with 6 bases between them. The CDR3 spans 11 residues. This CDR3 reads CAWILDTEAFF. DNA for the CDR3: TGTGCCTGGATACTTGACACTGAAGCTTTCTTT.

CDR3: CASSFGQRETQYF. The CDR3 nucleotides are TGTGCCAGCAGTTTTGGACAGAGGGAGACCCAGTACTTC. The rearrangement uses TRBV27 and TRBJ2-5, with D perhaps matching TRBD1 (6 bases). The CDR3 length is 13 residues. CDR1 is MNHEY and CDR2 is SMNVEV in the germline V gene (reference sequence). Deletions cut 3 bases from V and 5 bases from J, with 10 bases between.

The chain links TRBV10-3 to TRBJ1-2; 8 bases line up with TRBD1. CDR3 size: 11 residues. Germline V gene sequence: CDR1 ENHRY, CDR2 SYGVKD. V lost 11 bases to trimming and J lost 8 bases; unmatched junction nucleotides: 7. The CDR3 DNA reads TGTGCCTCGGGGACAGGTAGCGGCTACACCTTC. Translation gives CASGTGSGYTF.

The genes are TRBV11-2 and TRBJ2-2, with a weak D call TRBD2 (6 bases). The CDR3 sequence is 15 residues long. Per germline, CDR1 SGHAT and CDR2 FQNNGV. V was cut by 5 bases and J by 4 bases, with 14 bases left in between. The CDR3 DNA reads TGTGCCAGCAGCCGGGTTGCGGGGAGCACCGGGGAGCTGTTTTTT. Translation: CASSRVAGSTGELFF.

The V and J genes are TRBV2 and TRBJ1-5; tentative D call: TRBD1 (5 bases). V lost 6 bases and J 1 base, leaving 7 bases between the germline ends. Germline CDR1 is SNHLY and CDR2 is FYNNEI. The CDR3 loop spans 13 amino acids. For the CDR3, the DNA is TGTGCCAGCAGAGACAGAAGCAATCAGCCCCAGCATTTT. Its protein product is CASRDRSNQPQHF. Supplemented by reference TRBV2 and TRBJ1-5, the full variable domain reads EPEVTQTPSHQVTQMGQEVILRCVPISNHLYFYWYRQILGQKVEFLVSFYNNEISEKSEIFDDQFSVERPDGSNFTLKIRSTKLEDSAMYFCASRDRSNQPQHFGDGTRLSIL.

In this sample, this clone turned up a few times. This chain connects TRBV5-4 to TRBJ1-2; tentative D call: TRBD1 (6 bases). V lost 4 bases, J lost 1 base, and 14 bases lay in between. This CDR3 has 15 amino acids. Germline lookup yields CDR1 SGHNT and CDR2 YYREEE (reference sequence). Here the CDR3 DNA reads TGTGCCAGCAGCCTCGGGACAAGTTTTAACTATGGCTACACCTTC. It is translated as CASSLGTSFNYGYTF.

This clone has more than one count but fewer than ten. V usage is TRBV2 and J usage is TRBJ2-1; perhaps TRBD1 as D (5 bases). Trimming removed 7 bases at V and 3 bases at J, with 22 bases between. The CDR3 loop spans 17 amino acids. Looked up from germline, CDR1 is SNHLY and CDR2 is FYNNEI. The DNA for the CDR3 is TGTGCCAGCATCGATATGACAGCTCTCGTATTCTACAATGAGCAGTTCTTC. It specifies CASIDMTALVFYNEQFF.

The V and J genes are TRBV6-5 and TRBJ1-1; 8 positions agree with TRBD1. The CDR3 contains 15 residues. Germline CDR1 and CDR2: MNHEY and SVGAGI. V trimming: 8 bases; J trimming: 0 bases; junction bases outside the gene matches: 8. The CDR3 spells CASGGGQGLNTEAFF. CDR3 nucleotides: TGTGCCAGCGGCGGAGGACAGGGACTGAACACTGAAGCTTTCTTT.

The V gene is TRBV6-5, the J gene TRBJ2-7, with D perhaps matching TRBD1 (6 bases). There are 15 residues in the CDR3. Trimming removed 0 bases at V and 3 bases at J, with 12 bases between. The germline CDR1 and CDR2 sequences are MNHEY and SVGAGI. The CDR3 sequence is CASSYSGDTYYEQYF. Written as DNA, the CDR3 is TGTGCCAGCAGTTACTCGGGGGACACCTACTACGAGCAGTACTTC.

This rearrangement joins TRBV19 to TRBJ1-5; the D is unclear. CDR3 length equals 13 residues. Germline CDR1 reads LNHDA; CDR2 reads SQIVND (reference sequence). Trimming stripped 3 bases from V and 4 bases from J, with 7 bases between. The CDR3 here is CASSMARNQPQHF. Here the CDR3 DNA reads TGTGCCAGTAGTATGGCCCGAAATCAGCCCCAGCATTTT.

This clone was found a few times. The V call is TRBV27, the J call TRBJ2-7, with 9 bases fitting TRBD2. CDR1 and CDR2 (germline): MNHEY, SMNVEV (reference sequence). V lost 7 bases and J lost 7; bases outside the gene matches: 17. This CDR3 comprises 16 residues. The CDR3: CASNPEAGGLYREQYF. Written as DNA, the CDR3 is TGTGCCAGCAACCCAGAGGCGGGAGGGCTTTATAGAGAGCAGTACTTC.

In this sample, this clone turned up a few times. The CDR3: CASSPVQGASTEAFF. In DNA, the CDR3 is TGTGCCAGTAGTCCGGTACAGGGGGCGAGCACTGAAGCTTTCTTT. V is TRBV19 and J is TRBJ1-1; TRBD1 aligns across 9 bases. CDR1 LNHDA and CDR2 SQIVND come from the germline V gene (reference sequence). With 5 bases clipped from V and 4 bases from J, the junction kept 8 bases outside the gene matches. The CDR3 is made up of 15 amino acids.